This TCR beta chain derives from a study of vaccination and CD4 T cells after COVID-19. Background on the study: Typically, post-vaccine samples were obtained a median 72 days after dose two, within a range of 14 to 241. Cultures acting as controls obtained a CEFX pool, an HIV-1 Nef pool, or no peptide.

Treatment of the sample: approximately 9-day PBMC culture with coronavirus spike peptide pools or control peptides (ViraFEST assay). Peptide-pool expansion of antigen-specific T cells preceded TCR sequencing in ViraFEST. V shed 3 bases, J shed 3 bases, and the junction held 4 bases outside the gene matches. CDR3 size: 15 residues. Notes on this clonotype: Its target is not known.

The Oncomine TCR Beta short-read assay sequenced DNA from cultured CD4+ T cells. TCRdb re-derived calls from the PCR reads in MiXCR, one entry per CDR3 protein. Among some 16,000 distinct CDR3 sequences listed, 55% were seen once. This chain joins TRBV12-3 or TRBV12-4 and TRBJ2-7; 11 nucleotides align to TRBD1. This clonotype originated in a human donor who had recovered from COVID-19. Sequencing was done on a sample of CD4+ T cells from blood, cultured in vitro. In DNA form, the CDR3 reads TGTGCCAGCAGTTTGGGGACAGGGGGATACTACGAGCAGTACTTC. Its protein product is CASSLGTGGYYEQYF.